The next 10 T cell receptor beta chains were all read from a single sample in a study of OX40 agonist ivuxolimab in advanced cancers. Some clones are missing from TCRdb's copy, which holds only in-frame ones; the method was immunoSEQ multiplex PCR. Found here are about 46,000 clones, 70% to 85% of them singletons; the top ten hold less than 2%. The source was CD4+ or CD8+ T cells sorted from blood, collected in a trial of the OX40 agonist ivuxolimab. These receptors were taken from an adult with an advanced solid tumor such as melanoma, head and neck, liver or kidney cancer.

This chain links TRBV27 with TRBJ1-4; the match to TRBD1 covers 7 bases. V trimming: 4 bases; J trimming: 8 bases; junction bases outside the gene matches: 16. Germline CDR1 reads MNHEY; CDR2 reads SMNVEV (reference sequence). The CDR3 covers 17 residues. CDR3 DNA sequence: TGTGCCAGCAGTTCAAGCCGGGACAGTGGTGGGAGAGAAAAACTGTTTTTT. This encodes CASSSSRDSGGREKLFF.

The chain links TRBV30 to TRBJ1-2; D may be TRBD1 (6 bases). The CDR3 is 15 amino acids. The germline V gene has CDR1 GTSNPN and CDR2 SVGIG (reference sequence). Deletions cut 7 bases from V and 4 bases from J, with 22 bases between. The CDR3 DNA reads TGTGCCTCTTCTCCTACAGGGATAGGCGGCTATGGCTACACCTTC. Encoded protein: CASSPTGIGGYGYTF. The full variable domain, completed using reference TRBV30 and TRBJ1-2, is SQTIHQWPATLVQPVGSPLSLECTVEGTSNPNLYWYRQAAGRGLQLLFYSVGIGQISSEVPQNLSASRPQDRQFILSSKKLLLSDSGFYLCASSPTGIGGYGYTFGSGTRLTVV.

CDR3 DNA: TGTGCCTGGACCGGAAGGGGGAATGAGCAGTTCTTC. This translates into CAWTGRGNEQFF. V usage is TRBV30 and J usage is TRBJ2-1; D might be TRBD1 (6 bases). The CDR3 covers 12 residues. With 4 bases removed from V and 7 bases from J, the gap between germline ends came to 11 bases. The germline gives CDR1 GTSNPN, CDR2 SVGIG (reference sequence).

V and J are TRBV4-3 and TRBJ2-7; tentative D call: TRBD2 (5 bases). Germline-derived CDR1 and CDR2 are LGHNA and YSLEER. The CDR3 spans 13 residues. Trimming took 0 bases from V and 4 from J, leaving 7 bases between them. The chain's CDR3 is CASSQESGYEQYF. DNA for the CDR3: TGCGCCAGCAGCCAAGAAAGCGGTTACGAGCAGTACTTC.

The CDR3 coding sequence is TGCGCCAGCAGCTTGGTGGCTAGCGGAACAGATACGCAGTATTTT. As protein: CASSLVASGTDTQYF. The rearrangement uses TRBV5-1 and TRBJ2-3, with 7 bases lining up with TRBD2. The CDR3 totals 15 residues. V shed 0 bases and J 3 bases; nucleotides not matched to a gene: 4. CDR1 is SGHRS and CDR2 is YFSETQ in the germline V gene.

The V gene is TRBV4-1, the J gene TRBJ1-2; D is undetermined. Germline V gene sequence: CDR1 MGHRA, CDR2 YSYEKL. CDR3 size: 15 residues. V lost 2 bases and J 0 bases, leaving 10 bases between the germline ends. The CDR3 sequence: CASSQRGDTNYGYTF. For the CDR3, the DNA is TGCGCCAGCAGCCAACGGGGTGACACTAACTATGGCTACACCTTC.

This clone occurred once. The chain links TRBV4-1 to TRBJ2-3; TRBD1 aligns across 8 bases. CDR3 length: 16 amino acids. J was trimmed by 0 bases and V by 4 bases; bases with no gene match: 6. The V gene's germline CDR1 is MGHRA and CDR2 YSYEKL. The chain's CDR3 is CASSPGQGISTDTQYF. DNA for the CDR3: TGCGCCAGCAGCCCAGGACAGGGAATAAGCACAGATACGCAGTATTTT.

This clone was seen only a few times. This rearrangement joins TRBV5-1 to TRBJ2-5; no clear D. This CDR3 has 15 amino acids. Trimming stripped 4 bases from V and 2 bases from J, with 15 bases between. Germline CDR1 and CDR2: SGHRS and YFSETQ. This CDR3 reads CASSGELDKQETQYF. The CDR3 bases are TGCGCCAGCAGCGGCGAACTTGATAAACAAGAGACCCAGTACTTC.

The chain joins TRBV27 to TRBJ2-1; 11 nucleotides line up with TRBD2. Germline V gene sequence: CDR1 MNHEY, CDR2 SMNVEV (reference sequence). The V segment lost 7 bases and the J segment 8 bases; nucleotides outside the gene matches: 7. This CDR3 is 14 amino acids long. CDR3 region: CASTQLAGEDEQFF. The CDR3 DNA reads TGTGCCAGCACCCAACTAGCGGGGGAGGATGAGCAGTTCTTC.

V and J are TRBV10-3 and TRBJ1-3; TRBD1 is a possible D gene (6 bases). Germline CDR1 is ENHRY and CDR2 is SYGVKD. V gave up 2 bases and J gave up 4 bases, with 15 bases separating them. The CDR3 totals 16 residues. In DNA form, the CDR3 reads TGTGCCATCAGTGAGGCGTCGGGGGCGGCAGGAAACACCATATATTTT. Translated, it gives CAISEASGAAGNTIYF.